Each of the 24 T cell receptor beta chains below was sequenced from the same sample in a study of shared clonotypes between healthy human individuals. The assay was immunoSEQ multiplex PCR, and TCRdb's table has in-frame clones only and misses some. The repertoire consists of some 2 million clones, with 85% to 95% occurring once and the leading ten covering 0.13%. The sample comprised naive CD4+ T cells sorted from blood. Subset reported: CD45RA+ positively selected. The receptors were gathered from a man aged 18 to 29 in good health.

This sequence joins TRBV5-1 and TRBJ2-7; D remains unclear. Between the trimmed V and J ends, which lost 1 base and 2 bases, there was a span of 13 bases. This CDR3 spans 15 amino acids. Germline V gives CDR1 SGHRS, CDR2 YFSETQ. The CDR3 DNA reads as TGCGCCAGCAGCTTGTCCGCCGCCACCCCCTACGAGCAGTACTTC. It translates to CASSLSAATPYEQYF.

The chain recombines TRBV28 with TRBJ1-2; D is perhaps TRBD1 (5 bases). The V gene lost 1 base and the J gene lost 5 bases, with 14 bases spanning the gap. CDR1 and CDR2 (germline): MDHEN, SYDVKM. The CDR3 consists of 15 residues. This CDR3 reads CASSLLGREGYGYTF. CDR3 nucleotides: TGTGCCAGCAGTTTATTAGGCAGGGAAGGATATGGCTACACCTTC.

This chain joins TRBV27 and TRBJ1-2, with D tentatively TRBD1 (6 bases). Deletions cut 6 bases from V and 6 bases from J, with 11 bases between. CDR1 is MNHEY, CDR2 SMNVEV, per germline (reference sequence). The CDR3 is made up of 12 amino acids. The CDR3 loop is CASRQGIHGYTF. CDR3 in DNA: TGTGCCAGCAGACAGGGCATACATGGCTACACCTTC.

The CDR3 region has the DNA TGTGCCAGCAGTTACCCGGACGGTAAAGAGACCCAGTACTTC. This encodes CASSYPDGKETQYF. The V call is TRBV6-6, the J call TRBJ2-5; D is undetermined. Germline CDR1 and CDR2: MNHNY and SVGAGI (reference sequence). The CDR3 totals 14 residues. V was shortened by 2 bases and J by 3 bases, with 10 bases between the two germline ends.

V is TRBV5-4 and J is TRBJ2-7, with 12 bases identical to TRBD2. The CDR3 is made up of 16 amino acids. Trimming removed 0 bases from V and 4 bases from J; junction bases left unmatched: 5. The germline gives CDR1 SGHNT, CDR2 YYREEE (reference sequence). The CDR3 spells CASSLGRTSGKYEQYF. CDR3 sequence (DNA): TGTGCCAGCAGCTTGGGCCGGACTAGCGGGAAGTACGAGCAGTACTTC.

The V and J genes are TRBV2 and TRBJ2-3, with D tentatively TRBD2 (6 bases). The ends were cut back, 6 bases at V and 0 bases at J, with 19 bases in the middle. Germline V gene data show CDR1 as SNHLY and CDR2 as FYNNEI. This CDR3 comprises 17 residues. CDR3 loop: CASSFLLTSLSTDTQYF. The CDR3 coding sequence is TGTGCCAGCAGCTTTCTCCTCACTAGCCTAAGCACAGATACGCAGTATTTT.

In nucleotides, the CDR3 is TGTGCTAGTGGTTTGGTACAGAAACAGAACACTGAAGCTTTCTTT. Translating gives CASGLVQKQNTEAFF. The V and J genes are TRBV12-5 and TRBJ1-1; D ambiguous. Trimming cost V 0 bases and J 1 base, with 9 bases left between them. The CDR3 covers 15 residues. Germline values: CDR1 LGHNT, CDR2 FRNRAP.

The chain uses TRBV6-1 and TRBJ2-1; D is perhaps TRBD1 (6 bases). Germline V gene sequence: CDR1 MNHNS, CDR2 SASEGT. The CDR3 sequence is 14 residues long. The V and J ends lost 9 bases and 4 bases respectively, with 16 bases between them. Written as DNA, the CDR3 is TGTGCCAGTACAGGGCAGGGCCTATACAATGAGCAGTTCTTC. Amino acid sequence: CASTGQGLYNEQFF.

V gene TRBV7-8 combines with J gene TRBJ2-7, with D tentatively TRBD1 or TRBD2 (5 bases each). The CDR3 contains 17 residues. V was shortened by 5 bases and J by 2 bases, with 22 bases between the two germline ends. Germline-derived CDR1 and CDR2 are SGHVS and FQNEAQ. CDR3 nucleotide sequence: TGTGCCAGCAGCGGGCGAGTTTGGGAGTGGGGGACCTACGAGCAGTACTTC. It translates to CASSGRVWEWGTYEQYF.

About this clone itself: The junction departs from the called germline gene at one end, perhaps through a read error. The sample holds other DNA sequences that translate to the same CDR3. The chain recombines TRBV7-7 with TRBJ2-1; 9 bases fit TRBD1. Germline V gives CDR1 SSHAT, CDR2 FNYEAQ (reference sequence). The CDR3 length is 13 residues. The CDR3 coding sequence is TGTGCTAGCAGCCTGGACAGGGGCAATGAGCAGTTCTTC. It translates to CASSLDRGNEQFF. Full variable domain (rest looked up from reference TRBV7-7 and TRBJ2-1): GAGVSQSPRYKVTKRGQDVTLRCDPISSHATLYWYQQALGQGPEFLTYFNYEAQPDKSGLPSDRFSAERPEGSISTLTIQRTEQRDSAMYRCASSLDRGNEQFFGPGTRLTVL.

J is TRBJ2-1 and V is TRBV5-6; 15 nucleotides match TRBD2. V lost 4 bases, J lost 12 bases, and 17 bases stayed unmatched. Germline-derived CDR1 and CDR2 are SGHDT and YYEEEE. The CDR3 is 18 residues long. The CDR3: CASSPTHGSPGLAGGQFF. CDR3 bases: TGTGCCAGCAGCCCGACCCACGGGTCGCCGGGACTAGCGGGAGGGCAGTTCTTC.

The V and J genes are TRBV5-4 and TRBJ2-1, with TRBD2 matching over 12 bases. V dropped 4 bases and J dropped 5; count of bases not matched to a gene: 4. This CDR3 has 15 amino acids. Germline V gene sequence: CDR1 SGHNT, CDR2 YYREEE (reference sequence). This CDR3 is CASSRTSGTDNEQFF. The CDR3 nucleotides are TGTGCCAGCAGCCGGACTAGCGGGACGGACAATGAGCAGTTCTTC.

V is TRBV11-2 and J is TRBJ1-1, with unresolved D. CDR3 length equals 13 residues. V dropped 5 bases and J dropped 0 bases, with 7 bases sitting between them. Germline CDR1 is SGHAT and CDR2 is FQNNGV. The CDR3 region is CASSTDLNTEAFF. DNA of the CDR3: TGTGCCAGCAGCACCGACCTGAACACTGAAGCTTTCTTT.

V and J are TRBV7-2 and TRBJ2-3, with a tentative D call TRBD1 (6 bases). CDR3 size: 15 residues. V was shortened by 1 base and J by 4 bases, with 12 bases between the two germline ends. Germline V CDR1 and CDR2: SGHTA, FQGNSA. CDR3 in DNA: TGTGCCAGCAGCTTAGGGTCAGGGGTTCCAGATACGCAGTATTTT. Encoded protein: CASSLGSGVPDTQYF.

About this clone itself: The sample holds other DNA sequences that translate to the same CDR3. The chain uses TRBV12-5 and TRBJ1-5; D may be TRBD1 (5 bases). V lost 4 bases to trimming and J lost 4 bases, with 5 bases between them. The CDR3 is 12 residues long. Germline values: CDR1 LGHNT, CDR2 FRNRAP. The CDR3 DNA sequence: TGTGCTAGTGGTTGGGGGAATCAGCCCCAGCATTTT. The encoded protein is CASGWGNQPQHF.

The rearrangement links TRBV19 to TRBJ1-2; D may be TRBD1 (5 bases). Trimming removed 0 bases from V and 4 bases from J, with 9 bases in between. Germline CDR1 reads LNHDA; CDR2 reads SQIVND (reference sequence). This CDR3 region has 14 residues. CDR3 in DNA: TGTGCCAGTAGTATAGATCGGGGACGCTATGGCTACACCTTC. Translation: CASSIDRGRYGYTF.

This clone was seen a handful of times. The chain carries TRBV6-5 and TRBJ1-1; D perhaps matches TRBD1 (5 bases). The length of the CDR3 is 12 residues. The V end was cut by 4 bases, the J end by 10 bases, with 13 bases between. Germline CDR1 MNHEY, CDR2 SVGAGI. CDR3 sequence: CASSSRFGGAFF. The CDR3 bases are TGTGCCAGCAGTTCTAGGTTCGGGGGAGCTTTCTTT.

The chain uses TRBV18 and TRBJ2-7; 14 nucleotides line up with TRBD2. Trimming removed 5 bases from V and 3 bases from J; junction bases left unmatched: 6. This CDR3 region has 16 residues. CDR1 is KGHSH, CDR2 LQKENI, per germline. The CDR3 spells CASSGLGLAGDYEQYF. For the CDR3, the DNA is TGTGCCAGCTCAGGGTTGGGACTAGCGGGGGACTACGAGCAGTACTTC.

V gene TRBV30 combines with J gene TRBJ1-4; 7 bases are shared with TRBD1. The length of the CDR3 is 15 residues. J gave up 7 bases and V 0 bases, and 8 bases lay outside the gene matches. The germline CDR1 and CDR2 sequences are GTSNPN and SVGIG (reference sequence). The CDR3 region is CAWSVQRGRGEKLFF. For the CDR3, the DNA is TGTGCCTGGAGTGTACAGAGGGGGCGCGGTGAAAAACTGTTTTTT.

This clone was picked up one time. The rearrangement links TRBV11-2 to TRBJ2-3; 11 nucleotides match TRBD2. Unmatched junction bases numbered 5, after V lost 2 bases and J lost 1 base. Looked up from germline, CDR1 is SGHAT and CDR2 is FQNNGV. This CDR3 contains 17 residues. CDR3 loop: CASSLFGTSGRTDTQYF. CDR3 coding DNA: TGTGCCAGCAGCTTATTTGGGACTAGCGGCCGCACAGATACGCAGTATTTT.

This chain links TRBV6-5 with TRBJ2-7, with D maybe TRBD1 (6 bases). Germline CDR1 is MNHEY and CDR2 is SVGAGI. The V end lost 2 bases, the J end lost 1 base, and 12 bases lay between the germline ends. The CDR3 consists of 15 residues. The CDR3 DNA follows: TGTGCCAGCAGTTACCTAACAGGGCGGTCCTACGAGCAGTACTTC. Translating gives CASSYLTGRSYEQYF.

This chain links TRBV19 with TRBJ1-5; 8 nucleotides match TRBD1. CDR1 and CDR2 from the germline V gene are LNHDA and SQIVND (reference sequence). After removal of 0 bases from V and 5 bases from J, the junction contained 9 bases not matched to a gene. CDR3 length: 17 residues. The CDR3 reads CASSIDLRTGPHQPQHF. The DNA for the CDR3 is TGTGCCAGTAGTATAGATCTCCGGACAGGGCCCCATCAGCCCCAGCATTTT.

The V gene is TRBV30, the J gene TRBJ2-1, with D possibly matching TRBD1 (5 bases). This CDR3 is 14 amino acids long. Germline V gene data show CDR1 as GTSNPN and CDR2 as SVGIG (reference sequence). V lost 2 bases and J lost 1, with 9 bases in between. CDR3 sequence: CAWSLGLSYNEQFF. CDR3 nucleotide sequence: TGTGCCTGGAGTCTGGGGCTTTCCTACAATGAGCAGTTCTTC. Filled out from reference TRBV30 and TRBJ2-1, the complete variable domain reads SQTIHQWPATLVQPVGSPLSLECTVEGTSNPNLYWYRQAAGRGLQLLFYSVGIGQISSEVPQNLSASRPQDRQFILSSKKLLLSDSGFYLCAWSLGLSYNEQFFGPGTRLTVL.

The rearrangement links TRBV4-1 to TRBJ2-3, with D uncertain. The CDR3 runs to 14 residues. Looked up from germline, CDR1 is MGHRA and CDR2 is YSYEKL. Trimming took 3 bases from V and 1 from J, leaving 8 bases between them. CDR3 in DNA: TGCGCCAGCAGCCACCCGTCAGGCACAGATACGCAGTATTTT. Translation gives CASSHPSGTDTQYF.